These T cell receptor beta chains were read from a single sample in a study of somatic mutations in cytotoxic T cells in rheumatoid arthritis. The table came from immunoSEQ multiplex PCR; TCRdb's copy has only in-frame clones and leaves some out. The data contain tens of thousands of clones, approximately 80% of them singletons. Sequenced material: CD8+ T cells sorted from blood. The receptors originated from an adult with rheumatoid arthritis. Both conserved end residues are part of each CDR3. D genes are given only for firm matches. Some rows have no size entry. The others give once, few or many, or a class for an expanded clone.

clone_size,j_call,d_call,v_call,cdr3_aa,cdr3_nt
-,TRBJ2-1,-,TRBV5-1,CASSVFTGDNEQFF,TGCGCCAGCAGCGTATTTACCGGAGACAATGAGCAGTTCTTC
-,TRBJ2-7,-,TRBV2,CATQGRTEAYEQYF,TGTGCCACCCAAGGAAGGACAGAGGCCTACGAGCAGTACTTC
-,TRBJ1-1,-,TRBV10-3,CAISQQGNTEAFF,TGTGCCATCAGTCAACAGGGGAACACTGAAGCTTTCTTT
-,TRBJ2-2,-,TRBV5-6,CASTPRAPNTGELFF,TGTGCCAGCACCCCGAGGGCTCCGAACACCGGGGAGCTGTTTTTT
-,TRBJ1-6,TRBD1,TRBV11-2,CASRNSDRGQDSPLHF,TGTGCCAGCAGAAATTCAGACAGGGGGCAGGATTCACCCCTCCACTTT
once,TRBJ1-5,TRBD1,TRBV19,CASSIDLSGQNQPQHF,TGTGCCAGTAGTATAGATCTATCGGGACAGAATCAGCCCCAGCATTTT
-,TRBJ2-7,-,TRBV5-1,CASRQQDRPEQYF,TGCGCCAGCAGACAACAAGACAGGCCCGAGCAGTACTTC
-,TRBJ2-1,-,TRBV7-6,CASSLRDYNEQFF,TGTGCCAGCAGCTTAAGAGACTACAATGAGCAGTTCTTC
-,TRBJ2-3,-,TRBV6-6,CASSYLYRQADTQYF,TGTGCCAGCAGTTACTTGTACAGGCAGGCAGATACGCAGTATTTT
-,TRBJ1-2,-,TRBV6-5,CASSYTRGAYYGYTF,TGTGCCAGCAGTTATACCAGGGGCGCTTATTATGGCTACACCTTC
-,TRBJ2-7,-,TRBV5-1,CASRGDGFYEQYF,TGCGCCAGCAGAGGAGACGGTTTCTACGAGCAGTACTTC
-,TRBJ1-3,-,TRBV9,CASSGPAGGNTIYF,TGTGCCAGCAGTGGGCCCGCGGGTGGAAACACCATATATTTT
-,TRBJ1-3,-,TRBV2,CASSERGSGNTIYF,TGTGCCAGCAGTGAACGGGGTAGTGGAAACACCATATATTTT
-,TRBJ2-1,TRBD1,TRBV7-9,CASSLADRVGDEQFF,TGTGCCAGCAGCTTAGCGGACAGGGTAGGGGATGAGCAGTTCTTC
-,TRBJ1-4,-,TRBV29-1,CSATSTGNANEKLFF,TGCAGCGCCACCTCAACCGGGAATGCTAATGAAAAACTGTTTTTT
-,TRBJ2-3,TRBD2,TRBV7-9,CASSLVSGGPTDTQYF,TGTGCCAGCAGCTTAGTTAGCGGGGGGCCGACAGATACGCAGTATTTT
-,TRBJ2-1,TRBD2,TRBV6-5,CASSVAGKEQFF,TGTGCCAGCAGTGTAGCGGGAAAAGAGCAGTTCTTC
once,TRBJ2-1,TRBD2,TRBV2,CASSDGLAGGYEQFF,TGTGCCAGCAGTGATGGGCTAGCGGGGGGCTATGAGCAGTTCTTC
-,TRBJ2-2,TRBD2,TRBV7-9,CASSLTSLAAQNTGELFF,TGTGCCAGCAGCCTAACCTCACTAGCGGCACAGAACACCGGGGAGCTGTTTTTT
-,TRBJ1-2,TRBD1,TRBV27,CASSNRGNYGYTF,TGTGCCAGCAGTAACAGGGGGAACTATGGCTACACCTTC
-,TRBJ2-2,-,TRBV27,CASRGWHLNTGELFF,TGTGCCAGCAGGGGGTGGCATTTGAACACCGGGGAGCTGTTTTTT
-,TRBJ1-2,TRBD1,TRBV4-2,CASSQAPSTGVVNYGYTF,TGTGCCAGCAGCCAAGCTCCCTCGACAGGGGTCGTCAACTATGGCTACACCTTC
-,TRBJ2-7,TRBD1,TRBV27,CASSDRGIYEQYF,TGTGCCAGCTCGGACAGGGGAATCTACGAGCAGTACTTC
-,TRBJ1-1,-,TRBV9,CASTERAEAPTGTFF,TGTGCCAGCACCGAGAGAGCGGAGGCCCCGACGGGAACTTTCTTT
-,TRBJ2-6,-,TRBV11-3,CASSLNRGAGANVLTF,TGTGCCAGCAGCTTAAACCGAGGTGCTGGGGCCAACGTCCTGACTTTC
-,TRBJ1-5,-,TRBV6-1,CASNEDRYSNQPQHF,TGTGCCAGCAACGAGGACCGGTATAGCAATCAGCCCCAGCATTTT
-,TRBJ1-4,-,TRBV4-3,CASSRDGSTNEKLFF,TGCGCCAGCAGCCGGGACGGGTCAACTAATGAAAAACTGTTTTTT
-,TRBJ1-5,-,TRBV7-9,CASSFGVNQPQHF,TGTGCCAGCAGCTTTGGGGTCAATCAGCCCCAGCATTTT
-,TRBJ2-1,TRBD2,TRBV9,CASSVGGGPQNEQFF,TGTGCCAGCAGCGTAGGCGGGGGGCCCCAGAATGAGCAGTTCTTC
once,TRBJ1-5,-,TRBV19,CASTKRYDQPQHF,TGTGCCAGTACGAAACGGTACGATCAGCCCCAGCATTTT